What follows are 4 T cell receptor beta chains derived from one specimen sequenced in a study of blood T cell repertoires in COVID-19. Libraries were prepared by immunoSEQ multiplex PCR; TCRdb keeps only in-frame clonotypes and omits some of them. This sample has 250,000 to 350,000 clones, with over 70% found just once. Sequencing was performed on peripheral blood. Receptor source: a woman aged 45-65 years with acute or convalescent COVID-19.

The chain recombines TRBV10-3 with TRBJ2-3; the match to TRBD2 covers 10 bases. Germline trimming cut 8 bases from V and 4 bases from J; bases unmatched to any gene: 9. This CDR3 has 15 residues. Germline V gene sequence: CDR1 ENHRY, CDR2 SYGVKD. The DNA of the CDR3 is TGTGCCATCGCAAGCGGGGGGGACTCCGCAGATACGCAGTATTTT. Translated, it gives CAIASGGDSADTQYF.

The chain uses TRBV18 and TRBJ1-2; 9 nucleotides line up with TRBD1. Germline CDR1 and CDR2: KGHSH and LQKENI. This CDR3 region has 16 residues. After removal of 1 base from V and 8 bases from J, the junction contained 11 bases not matched to a gene. CDR3 bases: TGTGCCAGCTCACCACAGGGACAGGGTCAATCGGACGGCTACACCTTC. Its protein is CASSPQGQGQSDGYTF.

The rearrangement links TRBV7-2 to TRBJ2-1; TRBD2 matches 9 bases. V dropped 1 base and J dropped 4; count of bases not matched to a gene: 2. CDR1 SGHTA and CDR2 FQGNSA come from the germline V gene. The length of the CDR3 is 15 residues. The CDR3: CASSLGLAGYNEQFF. The CDR3 coding sequence is TGTGCCAGCAGCTTAGGGCTAGCGGGGTACAATGAGCAGTTCTTC.

V and J are TRBV19 and TRBJ1-2; D is unresolved. The CDR3 totals 15 residues. Germline CDR1 LNHDA, CDR2 SQIVND (reference sequence). V shed 5 bases and J shed 8 bases, with 21 bases lying between them. The CDR3 DNA follows: TGTGCCAGTAGTGTCCTGGTGGGTTTAGCGGAAGGCTACACCTTC. Protein product: CASSVLVGLAEGYTF.